Listed below are T cell receptor beta chains from one sample, sequenced in a study of blood T cell repertoires in COVID-19. TCRdb's copy holds only in-frame clones and misses some; the assay was immunoSEQ multiplex PCR. There are roughly 400,000 clones in the sample; over 75% occur only once, and less than 1.5% lies in the top ten. The sample taken for sequencing was PBMCs or T cells enriched from blood (not recorded which). All receptors derive from a woman between 18 and 29 years old who had been exposed to COVID-19. The CDR3 runs from the conserved cysteine through the conserved F or W. The D gene is left open where the match is weak. Clone size is not always given. Where it is, it says once, few, many or a class for expanded clones.

>TRBJ2-2|TRBV5-4|NA|NA
CASSLETGPTGELFF
TGTGCCAGCAGCTTGGAAACAGGGCCCACCGGGGAGCTGTTTTTT
>TRBJ2-7|TRBV4-1|NA|NA
CASSQNDRPYEQYF
TGCGCCAGCAGCCAAAACGACAGACCATACGAGCAGTACTTC
>TRBJ1-1|TRBV10-2|NA|NA
CASSAKGGTEAFF
TGCGCCAGCAGTGCGAAAGGGGGCACTGAAGCTTTCTTT
>TRBJ1-3|TRBV5-5|NA|NA
CASSLTALSGNTIYF
TGTGCCAGCAGCTTAACAGCACTCTCTGGAAACACCATATATTTT
>TRBJ2-1|TRBV6-6|few|TRBD2
CASSLAGWTSGFYNEQFF
TGTGCCAGCAGTCTCGCGGGCTGGACTAGCGGGTTCTACAATGAGCAGTTCTTC
>TRBJ2-2|TRBV11-3|NA|TRBD2
CASSASGVNTGELFF
TGTGCCAGCAGCGCTAGCGGGGTCAACACCGGGGAGCTGTTTTTT
>TRBJ2-2|TRBV7-8|NA|NA
CASSDPGPGRELFF
TGTGCCAGCAGCGATCCTGGGCCCGGTAGGGAGCTGTTTTTT
>TRBJ2-2|TRBV6-4|NA|NA
CASSVGNGELFF
TGTGCCAGCAGTGTGGGCAACGGGGAGCTGTTTTTT
>TRBJ2-7|TRBV18|once|TRBD2
CASSPGLAGGLAIQQYF
TGTGCCAGCTCACCCGGACTAGCGGGGGGTTTGGCGATCCAGCAGTACTTC
>TRBJ1-4|TRBV7-2|NA|TRBD1
CASSLEPGQGAGKLFF
TGTGCCAGCAGCTTAGAACCGGGACAGGGGGCAGGGAAACTGTTTTTT
>TRBJ2-1|TRBV12-5|NA|NA
CASGLAPTGFNEQFF
TGTGCTAGTGGTTTGGCACCAACAGGGTTCAATGAGCAGTTCTTC
>TRBJ2-5|TRBV28|NA|NA
CASSTGVETQYF
TGTGCCAGCAGTACGGGGGTAGAGACCCAGTACTTC
>TRBJ2-1|TRBV7-2|NA|NA
CASNVRGPYNEQFF
TGTGCCAGCAACGTGCGGGGGCCTTACAATGAGCAGTTCTTC
>TRBJ2-3|TRBV6-5|NA|NA
CASRDQGLGTDTQYF
TGTGCCAGCAGGGACCAGGGTCTTGGCACAGATACGCAGTATTTT
>TRBJ2-1|TRBV28|NA|NA
CASSPYLVGNEQFF
TGTGCCAGCAGTCCCTATCTCGTCGGCAATGAGCAGTTCTTC
>TRBJ1-1|TRBV28|NA|NA
CASSPRVNTEAFF
TGTGCCAGCAGTCCTCGGGTGAACACTGAAGCTTTCTTT
>TRBJ2-1|TRBV18|NA|TRBD1
CASSDPGQDWNEQFF
TGTGCCAGCTCAGATCCGGGACAGGATTGGAATGAGCAGTTCTTC
>TRBJ1-1|TRBV20-1|NA|NA
CSAPLNTEAFF
TGCAGTGCTCCTCTGAACACTGAAGCTTTCTTT
>TRBJ2-3|TRBV7-9|NA|NA
CASSLALSGTDTQYF
TGTGCCAGCAGCTTAGCGCTGTCAGGCACAGATACGCAGTATTTT
>TRBJ1-2|TRBV11-2|NA|TRBD1
CASSLDRTYGYTF
TGTGCCAGCAGCTTGGACAGGACTTATGGCTACACCTTC
>TRBJ1-5|TRBV7-6|NA|NA
CASSLSSENQPQHF
TGTGCCAGCAGCTTATCAAGCGAGAATCAGCCCCAGCATTTT
>TRBJ1-2|TRBV7-3|NA|TRBD1
CASSLNAPGQNYGYTF
TGTGCCAGCAGCTTAAATGCCCCGGGACAGAATTATGGCTACACCTTC
>TRBJ1-1|TRBV4-3|NA|NA
CASSQEGGTEAFF
TGCGCCAGCAGCCAAGAAGGGGGCACTGAAGCTTTCTTT
>TRBJ1-2|TRBV18|NA|NA
CASSPTEGDGYTF
TGTGCCAGCTCTCCCACCGAGGGTGATGGCTACACCTTC
>TRBJ2-3|TRBV7-2|few|TRBD2
CASSLGLAGGFTDTQYF
TGTGCCAGCAGCTTAGGCCTAGCGGGGGGTTTCACAGATACGCAGTATTTT
>TRBJ2-2|TRBV5-1|once|NA
CASSLGQGGEGTGELFF
TGCGCCAGCAGCTTGGGCCAGGGCGGAGAAGGAACCGGGGAGCTGTTTTTT
>TRBJ2-1|TRBV27|NA|TRBD2
CASSFGGRAGVNEQFF
TGTGCCAGCAGTTTTGGCGGGAGGGCCGGGGTCAATGAGCAGTTCTTC